This passage covers 15 T cell receptor beta chains from one sample sequenced in a study of regulatory T cells in long-lasting Graves disease. Specified time point: persistent/refractory GD, antithyroid drugs over 5 years with positive TRAb. From RNA extracted from PBMCs, the TCR library was made. CDR3-region Arm-PCR and iRepertoire HTBI primers produced the TCR beta libraries. TCRdb analysed the multiplex PCR reads with MiXCR anew, one entry per CDR3 protein. The data hold 400,000 or so distinct CDR3 sequences, with 23% observed a single time. The specimen comprised peripheral blood mononuclear cells (PBMCs), sampled when the disease was refractory, from a patient treated with antithyroid drugs. These receptors all come from a female donor with Graves disease.

The CDR3 region is CAWSVRVRKAFF. DNA of the CDR3: TGTGCCTGGAGTGTACGTGTGAGGAAAGCTTTCTTT. This chain joins TRBV30 and TRBJ1-1; no definite D call. Germline V gene sequence: CDR1 GTSNPN, CDR2 SVGIG (reference sequence). Between the trimmed V and J ends, which lost 0 bases and 9 bases, there was a span of 11 bases. The CDR3 length is 12 residues.

Ten or more counts support this clonotype. The chain links TRBV5-5 to TRBJ1-1; possibly TRBD1 for D (6 bases). The CDR3 runs to 14 residues. CDR1 SGHKS and CDR2 YYEKEE come from the germline V gene (reference sequence). The V gene lost 5 bases and the J gene lost 1 base, with 12 bases spanning the gap. CDR3 protein: CASSMTGENTEAFF. CDR3 nucleotide sequence: TGTGCCAGCAGTATGACAGGAGAGAACACTGAAGCTTTCTTT.

CDR3: CASWEGIGEAFF. Here the CDR3 DNA reads TGTGCCAGCTGGGAAGGGATCGGTGAAGCTTTCTTT. This sequence joins TRBV6-1 and TRBJ1-1, with no clear D. Germline V CDR1 and CDR2: MNHNS, SASEGT. The CDR3 contains 12 residues. Trimming took off 8 bases at V and 7 bases at J, with 14 bases between the two ends.

This clonotype has more than one count but fewer than ten. This may be a read error, as it is one base from a much larger clone. This rearrangement joins TRBV6-2 or TRBV6-3 to TRBJ1-1; 8 nucleotides agree with TRBD1. Per the germline V gene, CDR1 is MNHEY and CDR2 is SVGEGT. V dropped 10 bases and J dropped 1; count of bases not matched to a gene: 5. The CDR3 is 13 residues long. This chain's CDR3 is CANQGAWNTEAFF. DNA of the CDR3: TGTGCCAATCAGGGGGCCTGGAACACTGAAGCTTTCTTT.

This chain uses TRBV29-1 with TRBJ2-7, with D possibly matching TRBD1 (6 bases). V was shortened by 6 bases and J by 6 bases, with 18 bases between the two germline ends. CDR1 and CDR2 (germline): SQVTM, ANQGSEA. The CDR3 is made up of 13 amino acids. The CDR3 reads CSVIWAGAGEQYF. The CDR3 nucleotides read TGCAGCGTCATATGGGCAGGGGCAGGCGAGCAGTACTTC.

In regard to this clonotype: This may be a read error: a much more frequent sequence differs by one nucleotide. The rearrangement uses TRBV19 and TRBJ1-2, with D possibly TRBD1 on 6 matching bases. CDR1 and CDR2 from the germline V gene are LNHDA and SQIVND (reference sequence). This CDR3 contains 14 residues. In DNA form, the CDR3 reads TGTGTCAGTAGTCTGAGGGGGGATTACTATGGCTACACCTTC. Translating gives CVSSLRGDYYGYTF.

The gene calls are TRBV6-2 or TRBV6-3 and TRBJ1-2; the D is unclear. The CDR3 is 17 residues long. V was clipped by 3 bases and J by 4 bases, with 21 bases between them. Germline assignment: CDR1 MNHEY and CDR2 SVGEGT. In DNA, the CDR3 is TGTGCCAGCAGTTATTTAGGGCACGGGAGACCTGCCTATGGCTACACCTTC. Encoded protein: CASSYLGHGRPAYGYTF.

The V and J genes are TRBV7-8 and TRBJ2-7; 11 bases fit TRBD2. This CDR3 has 18 amino acids. The junction had 14 bases not matched to a gene; V was cut back by 7 bases and J by 0 bases. Germline lookup yields CDR1 SGHVS and CDR2 FQNEAQ. The CDR3 nucleotides are TGTGCCAGCACCCCCTATTATCCACTAGCGGGAGCCTCCTACGAGCAGTACTTC. It is translated as CASTPYYPLAGASYEQYF.

This clonotype turned up a few times. The chain is built from TRBV30 and TRBJ2-5, with 8 bases matching TRBD1. The CDR3 has 14 amino acids. The V and J ends lost 3 bases and 5 bases, in that order; junction bases with no gene match: 8. Germline CDR1 GTSNPN, CDR2 SVGIG (reference sequence). The CDR3: CAWSPGQGLETQYF. DNA of the CDR3: TGTGCCTGGAGCCCTGGACAGGGCCTGGAGACCCAGTACTTC.

In this sample, this clonotype turned up a few times. As DNA, the CDR3 is TGCAGCGTTGTGGGGCACAGAGAAGAGACCCAGTACTTC. Translation: CSVVGHREETQYF. This chain connects TRBV29-1 to TRBJ2-5; D might be TRBD1 (5 bases). Trimming removed 4 bases at V and 3 bases at J, with 12 bases between. The CDR3 spans 13 residues. Germline V gene data show CDR1 as SQVTM and CDR2 as ANQGSEA.

The sample holds many counts of this clonotype. The chain is built from TRBV2 and TRBJ1-2; 7 bases align to TRBD1. Germline-derived CDR1 and CDR2 are SNHLY and FYNNEI. Trimming took 6 bases from V and 10 from J; bases not matched to a gene: 5. This CDR3 comprises 11 residues. CDR3: CASSRDSYYTF. CDR3 nucleotides: TGTGCCAGCAGCCGGGACAGTTACTACACCTTC.

This clonotype was counted many times. The gene calls are TRBV6-1 and TRBJ1-1, with D possibly matching TRBD1 (5 bases). The V gene lost 4 bases and the J gene lost 0 bases, with 9 bases spanning the gap. Germline CDR1 is MNHNS and CDR2 is SASEGT. The CDR3 runs 14 residues. The CDR3 region has the DNA TGTGCCAGCAGTGCCGACAGCTTGAACACTGAAGCTTTCTTT. This codes for CASSADSLNTEAFF.

This clonotype has just a few counts. The V gene is TRBV7-6, the J gene TRBJ2-5; TRBD1 is a possible D gene (5 bases). This CDR3 spans 14 amino acids. The germline V gene encodes CDR1 SGHVS and CDR2 FNYEAQ. V was pared by 3 bases and J by 2 bases, with 10 bases between. The CDR3, as DNA: TGTGCCAGCAGCTTTCACCGACAGCAAGAGACCCAGTACTTC. Protein sequence: CASSFHRQQETQYF.

In this sample, this clonotype turned up many times. The DNA for the CDR3 is TGTGCCAGCAGCTTGAGGGTTGGGGCCAACGTCCTGACTTTC. Translating gives CASSLRVGANVLTF. The chain recombines TRBV7-2 with TRBJ2-6; D might be TRBD2 (5 bases). The CDR3 has 14 residues. The V gene's germline CDR1 is SGHTA and CDR2 FQGNSA. The V end lost 3 bases, the J end lost 3 bases, and 6 bases lay between the germline ends.

This clonotype showed up just a few times. This chain connects TRBV7-9 to TRBJ1-2; D perhaps matches TRBD1 (6 bases). Germline values: CDR1 SEHNR, CDR2 FQNEAQ (reference sequence). Trimming removed 6 bases from V and 3 bases from J, with 8 bases in between. The CDR3 is 12 residues long. The CDR3, as DNA: TGTGCCAGCAGTACAGGGTACTATGGCTACACCTTC. Its protein product is CASSTGYYGYTF. Variable domain in full (rest from reference TRBV7-9 and TRBJ1-2): DTGVSQNPRHKITKRGQNVTFRCDPISEHNRLYWYRQTLGQGPEFLTYFQNEAQLEKSRLLSDRFSAERPKGSFSTLEIQRTEQGDSAMYLCASSTGYYGYTFGSGTRLTVV.